These T cell receptor beta chains were read from a single sample in a study of T-cell reconstitution after alpha-beta-depleted transplantation in children. TCRdb reanalysed the PCR reads using MiXCR and keeps one entry per CDR3 protein. The table has some 830,000 distinct CDR3 sequences, about 15% seen once; the top ten hold roughly 4.8%. The starting material was PBMCs, mostly from graft donor cells, obtained 360 days after TCRalphabeta/CD19-depleted stem cell transplant. The receptors were gathered from a male patient between 5 and 17 years old who had a stem cell transplant for acute lymphoblastic leukemia, so the T cells may come from the graft donor. CDR3s include the opening cysteine and the closing phenylalanine or tryptophan. D genes are given only for firm matches. Some rows have no size entry. The others give once, few or many, or a class for an expanded clone.

V	J	size	D	DNA	CDR3
TRBV5-1	TRBJ2-3	many	.	TGCGCCAGCAGCTTGGCTGCGGGAAAGGATACGCAGTATTTT	CASSLAAGKDTQYF
TRBV2	TRBJ2-2	few	.	TGTGCCAGCACAGGGACTGGAGAGACCGGGGAGCTGTTTTTT	CASTGTGETGELFF
TRBV9	TRBJ2-1	few	.	TGTGCCAGCAGCGTTGGGGGGCGGCGGGAGATAGGCAATGAGCAGTTCTTC	CASSVGGRREIGNEQFF
TRBV20-1	TRBJ2-5	few	.	TGCAGTGCTAGAGCAGGACTATTCGAGACCCAGTACTTC	CSARAGLFETQYF
TRBV5-1	TRBJ1-1	.	.	TGCGCCAGCAGCTATGGATCGGGGGTGAACACTGAAGCTTTCTTT	CASSYGSGVNTEAFF
TRBV6-5	TRBJ2-2	few	TRBD1	TGTGCCAGCAGTTACGCCGGGACAGGACGCACCGGGGAGCTGTTTTTT	CASSYAGTGRTGELFF
TRBV3-1	TRBJ2-1	few	.	TGTGCCAGCAGCCAAGAGGCCCGGCTTTGGAATGAGCAGTTCTTC	CASSQEARLWNEQFF
TRBV2	TRBJ2-1	many	.	TGTGCCAGCAACGACAGACAGCTTTCCTACAATGAGCAGTTCTTC	CASNDRQLSYNEQFF
TRBV5-1	TRBJ2-2	few	.	TGCGCCAGCAGCCTGGGACCTTCTTTCGGGGAGCTGTTTTTT	CASSLGPSFGELFF
TRBV12-3/TRBV12-4	TRBJ2-3	many	.	TGTGCCAGCACTAAAGGTAGCTTAGGGAGCAAAGATACGCAGTATTTT	CASTKGSLGSKDTQYF
TRBV5-1	TRBJ2-1	few	.	TGCGCCAGCAGCTTGCGGGGGCAAGCCTACAATGAGCAGTTCTTC	CASSLRGQAYNEQFF
TRBV20-1	TRBJ2-1	few	TRBD2	TGCAGATTGGCCGGGAGGGCCAGGGATGAGCAGTTCTTC	CRLAGRARDEQFF
TRBV5-1	TRBJ2-5	few	TRBD1	TGCGCCAGCAGCTCAGGAGCGATGACAGGGTTTCGAGAGACCCAGTACTTC	CASSSGAMTGFRETQYF
TRBV7-8	TRBJ2-5	.	TRBD2	TGTGCCAGCAGCCTCGGGACTAGCGGGGTGTTGGAGACCCAGTACTTC	CASSLGTSGVLETQYF
TRBV10-3	TRBJ2-1	.	TRBD2	TGTGCCATCACTAACCTTGGACTAGCGCAACCACTTCCTTACAATGAGCAGTTCTTC	CAITNLGLAQPLPYNEQFF
TRBV7-3	TRBJ2-7	few	.	TGTGCCAGCAGCTTCGGTTGGAGCTCCTACGAGCAGTACTTC	CASSFGWSSYEQYF
TRBV9	TRBJ1-1	few	.	TGTGCCAGCAGCGTAGTTGGAAGGGGGTTGAACACTGAAGCTTTCTTT	CASSVVGRGLNTEAFF
TRBV4-1	TRBJ1-3	few	.	TGCGCCAGCAGCCCCATTACGGCGATTGGAAACACCATATATTTT	CASSPITAIGNTIYF
TRBV7-9	TRBJ2-1	.	TRBD1	TGTGCCAGCAGCTCGGGACAGGGACCGAATGAGCAGTTCTTC	CASSSGQGPNEQFF
TRBV7-9	TRBJ2-7	.	.	TGTGCCAGCAGCTTAAGTTCGGGCGCCAGCGGCTACGAGCAGTACTTC	CASSLSSGASGYEQYF
TRBV7-8	TRBJ2-2	.	.	TGTGCCAGCAGCTTTGGCCTGGGCCCATCCGCCGGGGAGCTGTTTTTT	CASSFGLGPSAGELFF
TRBV3-1	TRBJ2-1	.	TRBD2	TGTGCCAGCAGCACGCCTAGCGGGAGCGATGAGCAGTTCTTC	CASSTPSGSDEQFF
TRBV5-5	TRBJ2-7	.	.	TGTGCCAGCAGCTTGGAGGTTTTCTACGAGCAGTACTTC	CASSLEVFYEQYF
TRBV15	TRBJ2-1	few	.	TGTGCCACCAGCAGAGGGGCTGGGACCACTAGTGAGCAGTTCTTC	CATSRGAGTTSEQFF
TRBV5-5	TRBJ1-5	.	.	TGTGCCAGCAGCTTCACGACCGGAAGTCAGCCCCAGCATTTT	CASSFTTGSQPQHF
TRBV20-1	TRBJ2-1	.	TRBD2	TGCAGTGCCGACCGCGGACTAGGCCCCTCTCTTGAGCAGTTCTTC	CSADRGLGPSLEQFF
TRBV4-3	TRBJ2-2	few	.	TGCGCCAGCAGCCAAGAGCCAGCGCCGAACACCGGGGAGCTGTTTTTT	CASSQEPAPNTGELFF
TRBV6-2/TRBV6-3	TRBJ2-5	many	.	TGTGCCAGCAGTTACGTACCCGGGACGGTCCAAGAGACCCAGTACTTC	CASSYVPGTVQETQYF
TRBV29-1	TRBJ2-3	few	.	TGCAGCGTTGCTGAGGGGTGGGGGGCAGATACGCAGTATTTT	CSVAEGWGADTQYF
TRBV5-1	TRBJ2-7	.	TRBD2	TGCGCCAGCAGTCTTACTAGCGGGAAAGCCTACGAGCAGTACTTC	CASSLTSGKAYEQYF
TRBV20-1	TRBJ2-3	.	TRBD2	TGCAGTGCTAGAGATCTATCGGCCGCGGGAGGCACAGATACGCAGTATTTT	CSARDLSAAGGTDTQYF
TRBV4-1	TRBJ1-2	.	.	TGCGCCAGCAGCCACCTCGACGGAAGCTACACCTTC	CASSHLDGSYTF
TRBV20-1	TRBJ2-7	few	TRBD2	TGCAGTGCCTTGACTAGCGGAACCTACGAGCAGTACTTC	CSALTSGTYEQYF
TRBV10-2	TRBJ2-2	many	.	TGCGCCAGCAGCCCTATAAGGACCGGGGAGCTGTTTTTT	CASSPIRTGELFF
TRBV25-1	TRBJ1-2	few	TRBD1	TGTGCCAGCAGTCGACAGGGGAAATCCTATGGCTACACCTTC	CASSRQGKSYGYTF
TRBV29-1	TRBJ2-3	.	TRBD2	TGCAGCGTTGCCCTCAGCGGGAGAGCAGATACGCAGTATTTT	CSVALSGRADTQYF
TRBV12-3/TRBV12-4	TRBJ2-1	few	TRBD1	TGTGCCAGCTCAACGGGGCAGGGGGTGCATGAGCAGTTCTTC	CASSTGQGVHEQFF
TRBV12-3/TRBV12-4	TRBJ2-7	few	.	TGTGCCACCTCCATAATAGACCCCTACGAGCAGTACTTC	CATSIIDPYEQYF
TRBV5-6	TRBJ2-1	few	.	TGTGCCAGCAGCTCCGGGAGCCGCCCCAACAATGAGCAGTTCTTC	CASSSGSRPNNEQFF
TRBV18	TRBJ2-6	.	TRBD1	TGTGCCAGCTCACCACAAAGGAAACAGGGGGCGCTCGGGGCCAACGTCCTGACTTTC	CASSPQRKQGALGANVLTF
TRBV5-1	TRBJ2-4	few	.	TGCGCCAGCAGCCGGGGGACATTGAGGCGGGAGAGGGAAGCAAACATTCAGTACTTC	CASSRGTLRREREANIQYF
TRBV6-6	TRBJ1-5	.	.	TGTGCCAGCAGTTGGTACAGGGATCAGCCCCAGCATTTT	CASSWYRDQPQHF
TRBV2	TRBJ2-7	.	.	TGTGCCAGCAGTGGTTTACTGGTAATGGGTTACGAGCAGTACTTC	CASSGLLVMGYEQYF
TRBV12-3/TRBV12-4	TRBJ1-1	few	.	TGTGCCAGCAGGACAGCCGGGACGACAGACTCAGCGTTT	CASRTAGTTDSAF
TRBV7-8	TRBJ2-7	many	.	TGTGCCAGCAGCTTACAAGGACAACTCTACGAGCAGTACTTC	CASSLQGQLYEQYF
TRBV12-3/TRBV12-4	TRBJ2-7	few	TRBD1	TGTGCCAGCAATGCCGTTTCCGGGACAGCACTCTACGAGCAGTACTTC	CASNAVSGTALYEQYF
TRBV12-3/TRBV12-4	TRBJ1-1	.	.	TGTGCCAGCAGTTTGGTTCCTGGGCAAACTGAAGCTTTCTTT	CASSLVPGQTEAFF
TRBV11-3	TRBJ2-2	.	.	TGTGCCAGCAGCCCTCGTCCAGGGGTCCCCACCGGGGAGCTGTTTTTT	CASSPRPGVPTGELFF
TRBV5-5	TRBJ2-4	.	TRBD1	TGTGCCAGCAGCACCCAGGGGGACATTCAGTACTTC	CASSTQGDIQYF
TRBV20-1	TRBJ2-7	few	TRBD1	TGCAGTGCCGGGGACAGGGGAAGCTCCTACGAGCAGTACTTC	CSAGDRGSSYEQYF
TRBV20-1	TRBJ2-7	few	.	TGCAGTGCTAGGGGGGACGTATCCTACGAGCAGTACTTC	CSARGDVSYEQYF
TRBV5-1	TRBJ2-3	.	TRBD1	TGCGCCAGCCTTGGACAGGGGCCCACAGATACGCAGTATTTT	CASLGQGPTDTQYF
TRBV4-1	TRBJ2-2	many	.	TGCGCCAGCAGCCAAATCTTGAACACCGGGGAGCTGTTTTTT	CASSQILNTGELFF
TRBV20-1	TRBJ2-5	.	.	TGCAGTGCCACGACTCCCCATGGGGAGACCCAGTACTTC	CSATTPHGETQYF
TRBV3-1	TRBJ2-5	few	TRBD2	TGTGCCAGCAGCCCGGGACTAGCGGAGAGGGGCCAAGAGACCCAGTACTTC	CASSPGLAERGQETQYF
TRBV2	TRBJ1-6	few	TRBD1	TGTGCCAGCAGGGACCTGGACAGGGGAGATTCACCCCTCCACTTT	CASRDLDRGDSPLHF
TRBV10-3	TRBJ2-2	.	.	TGTGCCATCAGTCCATCCTCCGGGCGGAATAACACCGGGGAGCTGTTTTTT	CAISPSSGRNNTGELFF
TRBV12-3/TRBV12-4	TRBJ1-2	.	TRBD1	TGTGCCAGCAGTTTCGACAGGGGGCTCTATGGCTACACCTTC	CASSFDRGLYGYTF